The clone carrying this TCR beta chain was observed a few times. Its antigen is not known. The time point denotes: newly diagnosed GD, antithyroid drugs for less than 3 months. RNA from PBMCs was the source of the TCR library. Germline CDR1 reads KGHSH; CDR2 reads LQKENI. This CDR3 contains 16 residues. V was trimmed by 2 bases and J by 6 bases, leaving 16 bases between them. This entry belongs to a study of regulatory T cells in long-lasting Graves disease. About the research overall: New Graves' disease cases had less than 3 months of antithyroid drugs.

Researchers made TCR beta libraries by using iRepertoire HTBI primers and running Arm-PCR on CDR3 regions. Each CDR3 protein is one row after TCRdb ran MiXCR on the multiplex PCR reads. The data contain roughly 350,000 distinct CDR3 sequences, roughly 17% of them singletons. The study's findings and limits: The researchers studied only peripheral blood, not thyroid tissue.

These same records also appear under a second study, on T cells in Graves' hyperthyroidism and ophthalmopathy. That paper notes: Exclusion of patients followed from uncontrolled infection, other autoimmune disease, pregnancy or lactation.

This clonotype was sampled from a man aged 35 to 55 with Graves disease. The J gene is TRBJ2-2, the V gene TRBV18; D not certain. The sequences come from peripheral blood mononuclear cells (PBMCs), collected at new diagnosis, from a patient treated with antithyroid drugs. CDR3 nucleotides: TGTGCCAGCTCACCATTAAGCCTATCGACCTCCGGGGAGCTGTTTTTT. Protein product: CASSPLSLSTSGELFF.